This is a list of T cell receptor beta chains from one sample in a study of cytomegalovirus exposure and HLA in healthy donors. The table came from immunoSEQ multiplex PCR; TCRdb's copy has only in-frame clones and leaves some out. This sample has 150,000 to 200,000 clones, with roughly four fifths found just once. Sample: PBMCs. All receptors come from a man in his fifties or sixties in good health and CMV-seropositive. Each CDR3 is given with its conserved first and last residue. A D gene is named only where the DNA matches it firmly. Expanded clones get a size class; other rows say once, few or many, or leave the size out.

NA	TRBJ2-7	TRBV29-1	NA	TGCAGCGTGGAGGGAAGCTCCTACGAGCAGTACTTC	CSVEGSSYEQYF
NA	TRBJ2-5	TRBV6-1	NA	TGTGCCAGCAGTGAGGGGGGTTTGAGGGTTTCGCAAGAGACCCAGTACTTC	CASSEGGLRVSQETQYF
TRBD1	TRBJ1-2	TRBV13	NA	TGTGCCAGCAGCACTAGACAGGGAGCTAACTATGGCTACACCTTC	CASSTRQGANYGYTF
TRBD1	TRBJ2-1	TRBV6-6	NA	TGTGCCAGCAGTCGCCCTGGACAGGGCAATGAGCAGTTCTTC	CASSRPGQGNEQFF
TRBD2	TRBJ2-1	TRBV2	NA	TGTGCCAGCAGTTTTGATCCGGGACTAGCCAACAATGAGCAGTTCTTC	CASSFDPGLANNEQFF
TRBD1	TRBJ1-4	TRBV5-1	once	TGCGCCAGCAGCAACGGACAGGGGGATTATGAAAAACTGTTTTTT	CASSNGQGDYEKLFF
TRBD2	TRBJ2-3	TRBV9	NA	TGTGCCAGCAGCGTAAACCTAGCGGGAGGGCCTAAGGCAGATACGCAGTATTTT	CASSVNLAGGPKADTQYF
NA	TRBJ1-2	TRBV6-5	NA	TGTGCCAGCAGAACAAACAGTAATGTCTACACCTTC	CASRTNSNVYTF
TRBD1	TRBJ1-1	TRBV28	NA	TGTGCCAGTAGGACAGGGACAAATATGAACACTGAAGCTTTCTTT	CASRTGTNMNTEAFF
NA	TRBJ1-4	TRBV7-2	NA	TGTGCCAGCAGCCGAGCAACTAATGAAAAACTGTTTTTT	CASSRATNEKLFF
TRBD2	TRBJ2-7	TRBV7-8	once	TGTGCCAGCAGCCCGAGGTGGGGGGGTAGCTCCTACGAGCAGTACTTC	CASSPRWGGSSYEQYF
NA	TRBJ2-7	TRBV5-1	NA	TGCGCCAGCCGGGCAGCGGCAGCAGCTAACTACGAGCAGTACTTC	CASRAAAAANYEQYF
NA	TRBJ2-7	TRBV27	NA	TGTGCCACCGCGGACGGGAGAACCACTCGCTACGAGCAGTACTTC	CATADGRTTRYEQYF